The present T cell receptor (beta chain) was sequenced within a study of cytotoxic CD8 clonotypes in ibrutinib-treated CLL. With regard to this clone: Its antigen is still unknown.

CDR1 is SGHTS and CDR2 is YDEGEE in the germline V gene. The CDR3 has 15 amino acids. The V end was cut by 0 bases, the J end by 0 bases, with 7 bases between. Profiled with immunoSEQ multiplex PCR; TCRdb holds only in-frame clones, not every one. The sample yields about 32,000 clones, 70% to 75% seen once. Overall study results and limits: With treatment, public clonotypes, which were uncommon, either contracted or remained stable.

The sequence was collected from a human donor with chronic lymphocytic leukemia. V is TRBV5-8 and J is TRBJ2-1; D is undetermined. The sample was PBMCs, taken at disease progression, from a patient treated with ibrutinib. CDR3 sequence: CASSLGQSSYNEQFF. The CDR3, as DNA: TGTGCCAGCAGCTTGGGGCAGAGCTCCTACAATGAGCAGTTCTTC.